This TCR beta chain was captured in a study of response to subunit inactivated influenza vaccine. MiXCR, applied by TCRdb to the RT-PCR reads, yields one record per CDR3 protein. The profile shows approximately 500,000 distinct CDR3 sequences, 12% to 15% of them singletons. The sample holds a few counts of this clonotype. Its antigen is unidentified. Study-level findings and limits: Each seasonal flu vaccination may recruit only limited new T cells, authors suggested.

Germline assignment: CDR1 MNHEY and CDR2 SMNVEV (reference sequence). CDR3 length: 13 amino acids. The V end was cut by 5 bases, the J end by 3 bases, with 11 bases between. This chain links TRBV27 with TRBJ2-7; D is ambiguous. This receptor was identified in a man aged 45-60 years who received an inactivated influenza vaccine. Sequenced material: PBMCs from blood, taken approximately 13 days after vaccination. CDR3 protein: CASSPNPDYEQYF. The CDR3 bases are TGTGCCAGCAGTCCCAACCCAGACTACGAGCAGTACTTC.